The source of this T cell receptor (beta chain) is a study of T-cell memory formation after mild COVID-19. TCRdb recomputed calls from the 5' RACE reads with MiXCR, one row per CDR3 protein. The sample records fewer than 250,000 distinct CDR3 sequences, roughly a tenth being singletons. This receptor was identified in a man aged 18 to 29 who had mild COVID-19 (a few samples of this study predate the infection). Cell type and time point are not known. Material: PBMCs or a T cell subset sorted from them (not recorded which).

CDR3 amino acids: CASSLISDSISPGYF. The CDR3 DNA reads as TGTGCCAGCAGCTTGATCTCCGATTCTATCTCCCCAGGGTATTTT. The V call is TRBV7-2, the J call TRBJ2-3; D is ambiguous. There are 15 residues in the CDR3. CDR1 SGHTA and CDR2 FQGNSA come from the germline V gene. Trimming left V 3 bases short and J 14 bases short, with 24 bases between.